The T cell receptor (beta chain) described here comes from a study of shared clonotypes between healthy human individuals. The V gene lost 0 bases and the J gene lost 4 bases, with 14 bases spanning the gap. The CDR3 has 15 amino acids. The germline V gene has CDR1 SGHKS and CDR2 YYEKEE (reference sequence). Naive CD8 cells comprised CD45RO-negative, CCR7-positively selected cells, excluding terminally differentiated effector memory CD45RA+ cells. This clone was seen just once. TCRdb keeps only in-frame clones here, not all; method: immunoSEQ multiplex PCR. The sample shows about 2 million clones, just under 95% of them seen only once.

The sequence came from a man aged 18 to 30 in good health. The chain employs TRBV5-5 and TRBJ2-7; D gene uncertain. The material sequenced was naive CD8+ T cells sorted from blood. In DNA form, the CDR3 reads TGTGCCAGCAGCTTGGAGCTAGTGAGTATGTACGAGCAGTACTTC. This gives the protein CASSLELVSMYEQYF.